Each of the 19 T cell receptor beta chains below was sequenced from the same sample in a study of cytomegalovirus exposure and HLA in healthy donors. PCR amplification relied on 60 Vbeta primers (plus 13 Jbeta primers). Clones were sequenced by immunoSEQ multiplex PCR, and TCRdb holds only the in-frame ones, with some missing. The profile shows about 250,000 clones, about 88% of them singletons. Material: PBMCs. The receptors derive from a girl aged 2 to 10 in good health and CMV-seronegative.

The V and J genes are TRBV2 and TRBJ2-7; D call uncertain. The germline gives CDR1 SNHLY, CDR2 FYNNEI. The CDR3 contains 13 residues. V was pared by 7 bases and J by 0 bases, with 10 bases between. Here the CDR3 reads CASIGRSSYEQYF. The DNA for the CDR3 is TGTGCCAGCATTGGAAGGAGCTCCTACGAGCAGTACTTC.

V and J are TRBV6-1 and TRBJ1-3; D remains ambiguous. The V gene lost 8 bases and the J gene lost 0 bases, with 14 bases spanning the gap. The CDR3 has 15 amino acids. CDR1 is MNHNS and CDR2 is SASEGT in the germline V gene. The CDR3 loop is CASGAGLISGNTIYF. DNA of the CDR3: TGTGCCAGCGGCGCGGGTCTAATCTCTGGAAACACCATATATTTT.

This chain connects TRBV19 to TRBJ1-1, with D perhaps TRBD1 (6 bases). This CDR3 is built from 15 residues. Germline V gives CDR1 LNHDA, CDR2 SQIVND (reference sequence). Trimming took 7 bases from V and 1 from J, leaving 16 bases between them. In DNA form, the CDR3 reads TGTGCCAGTAATCGGACGTCACAGGGGAACACTGAAGCTTTCTTT. Its protein is CASNRTSQGNTEAFF.

V gene TRBV27 combines with J gene TRBJ1-4; D may be TRBD1 (5 bases). Germline V gives CDR1 MNHEY, CDR2 SMNVEV (reference sequence). V was cut by 5 bases and J by 14 bases, with 18 bases left in between. There are 13 residues in the CDR3. CDR3 in amino acids: CASSASRDCPLFF. CDR3 bases: TGTGCCAGCAGTGCCAGCCGGGACTGCCCCCTGTTTTTT.

This clone was counted once. V usage is TRBV4-2 and J usage is TRBJ2-3; 8 bases line up with TRBD2. With 4 bases clipped from V and 1 base from J, the junction kept 7 bases outside the gene matches. This CDR3 contains 16 residues. Germline V gene data show CDR1 as LGHNA and CDR2 as YNFKEQ. CDR3 sequence: CASSRVDSGGTDTQYF. Written as DNA, the CDR3 is TGTGCCAGCAGCCGGGTGGATAGCGGGGGCACAGATACGCAGTATTTT.

In its sample, this clone was seen once. DNA of the CDR3: TGTGCTAGTGGTTTGGGAATCCGGGACAGCCAAGAGACCCAGTACTTC. Amino acids: CASGLGIRDSQETQYF. V is TRBV12-5 and J is TRBJ2-5; 7 bases match TRBD1. V lost 1 base, J lost 1 base, and 6 bases stayed unmatched. The CDR3 has 16 residues. CDR1 LGHNT and CDR2 FRNRAP come from the germline V gene.

The table lists this clone with a count of one. The chain recombines TRBV7-3 with TRBJ2-3, with TRBD2 identical over 7 bases. Losses at the gene ends were 8 bases for V and 6 bases for J; bases not matched to a gene: 8. This CDR3 region has 13 residues. Germline assignment: CDR1 SGHTA and CDR2 FQGTGA. The CDR3 DNA reads as TGTGCCAGCTCCCGGACTAGTTGGGATACGCAGTATTTT. Its protein product is CASSRTSWDTQYF.

V is TRBV6-1 and J is TRBJ1-6; D gene unclear. V dropped 1 base and J dropped 8 bases, with 6 bases sitting between them. The CDR3 length is 13 residues. Per germline, CDR1 MNHNS and CDR2 SASEGT. The CDR3 reads CASSEGTHSPLHF. CDR3 sequence (DNA): TGTGCCAGCAGTGAAGGAACTCATTCACCCCTCCACTTT.

The V gene is TRBV7-9, the J gene TRBJ1-3; TRBD1 agrees at 7 bases. This CDR3 comprises 15 residues. Per germline, CDR1 SEHNR and CDR2 FQNEAQ (reference sequence). V trimming: 5 bases; J trimming: 0 bases; junction bases outside the gene matches: 4. The CDR3 region has the DNA TGTGCCAGCAGCCCAGGGACAGTCTCTGGAAACACCATATATTTT. This codes for CASSPGTVSGNTIYF.

The rearrangement links TRBV15 to TRBJ2-7; the match to TRBD2 covers 7 bases. Germline CDR1 and CDR2: LNHNV and YYDKDF (reference sequence). V was pared by 3 bases and J by 0 bases, with 11 bases of the junction left unmatched. The CDR3 contains 17 residues. The CDR3 loop is CATSSPAPAGTSYEQYF. In nucleotides, the CDR3 is TGTGCCACCAGCAGTCCCGCCCCAGCGGGGACCTCCTACGAGCAGTACTTC.

This chain joins TRBV27 and TRBJ2-7; 8 bases align to TRBD1. This CDR3 comprises 14 residues. V lost 4 bases and J lost 5; bases outside the gene matches: 7. The germline V gene encodes CDR1 MNHEY and CDR2 SMNVEV (reference sequence). The CDR3 DNA reads TGTGCCAGCAGTTACGGACAGGGCTATAACGAGCAGTACTTC. Translating it yields CASSYGQGYNEQYF.

This clone was detected once. The chain combines TRBV30 with TRBJ2-7, with D tentatively TRBD1 (6 bases). V lost 7 bases and J lost 0, with 22 bases in between. Germline CDR1 is GTSNPN and CDR2 is SVGIG (reference sequence). The CDR3 spans 16 residues. Written as DNA, the CDR3 is TGTGCCTTGACTGCCCTTTTCTGGGGGCTCTCCTACGAGCAGTACTTC. Translating it yields CALTALFWGLSYEQYF.

The genes are TRBV7-2 and TRBJ2-3, with TRBD2 matching over 9 bases. CDR3 length: 13 residues. The germline V gene has CDR1 SGHTA and CDR2 FQGNSA. Germline trimming cut 4 bases from V and 11 bases from J; bases unmatched to any gene: 7. CDR3: CASSSALAGKQYF. The DNA of the CDR3 is TGTGCCAGCAGCTCCGCCCTAGCGGGAAAGCAGTATTTT. Full variable domain (missing parts from reference TRBV7-2 and TRBJ2-3): GAGVSQSPSNKVTEKGKDVELRCDPISGHTALYWYRQSLGQGLEFLIYFQGNSAPDKSGLPSDRFSAERTGGSVSTLTIQRTQQEDSAVYLCASSSALAGKQYFGPGTRLTVL.

This chain connects TRBV6-5 to TRBJ1-1; D unclear. The CDR3 loop spans 15 amino acids. V lost 0 bases to trimming and J lost 4 bases, with 12 bases between them. The germline CDR1 and CDR2 sequences are MNHEY and SVGAGI. This chain's CDR3 is CASSYSPGSPTEAFF. CDR3 coding DNA: TGTGCCAGCAGTTACTCGCCGGGGAGTCCCACTGAAGCTTTCTTT.

The chain is built from TRBV6-1 and TRBJ1-5; D unclear. CDR3 length: 13 residues. Germline V CDR1 and CDR2: MNHNS, SASEGT. The ends were cut back, 6 bases at V and 3 bases at J, with 9 bases in the middle. CDR3 bases: TGTGCCAGCAGGGAATTCAACAATCAGCCCCAGCATTTT. It translates to CASREFNNQPQHF.

This clone has just a few counts. The rearrangement links TRBV27 to TRBJ2-7; 11 nucleotides line up with TRBD2. From germline, CDR1 is MNHEY and CDR2 SMNVEV (reference sequence). The CDR3 contains 15 residues. J gave up 4 bases and V 3 bases, and 5 bases lay outside the gene matches. The CDR3 here is CASSFVAGGRYEQYF. The DNA for the CDR3 is TGTGCCAGCAGTTTCGTAGCGGGAGGGAGGTACGAGCAGTACTTC.

This clone has just one count. The rearrangement uses TRBV6-1 and TRBJ1-1; no firm D call. Germline values: CDR1 MNHNS, CDR2 SASEGT. V lost 6 bases and J lost 3, with 14 bases in between. CDR3 length equals 14 residues. CDR3 protein: CASRVTSRDTEAFF. The CDR3 nucleotides read TGTGCCAGCAGAGTCACGAGTCGGGACACTGAAGCTTTCTTT.

The chain has TRBV7-9 and TRBJ1-4; 8 bases line up with TRBD1. This CDR3 has 13 amino acids. The V segment lost 6 bases and the J segment 6 bases; nucleotides outside the gene matches: 3. Germline assignment: CDR1 SEHNR and CDR2 FQNEAQ (reference sequence). The CDR3, as DNA: TGTGCCAGCAGGCCAGGGGGCTATGAAAAACTGTTTTTT. Residues: CASRPGGYEKLFF.

DNA for the CDR3: TGTGCCAGCAGCTTAGGCCTTTCGGGACAGCCTATCTATGGCTACACCTTC. Residues: CASSLGLSGQPIYGYTF. This chain connects TRBV13 to TRBJ1-2; TRBD1 matches at 7 bases. This CDR3 spans 17 amino acids. J lost 4 bases, V lost 0 bases, and 11 bases had no gene match. The germline CDR1 and CDR2 sequences are PRHDT and FYEKMQ (reference sequence).